These T cell receptor beta chains were read from a single sample in a study of PD-1 blockade in classical Hodgkin lymphoma. The data were produced by immunoSEQ multiplex PCR, yet TCRdb's version contains in-frame clones alone and is incomplete. The sample lists 10,000 to 15,000 clones, about 90% occurring once. The source was CD4+ T cells from blood, collected at baseline. Every receptor here comes from a human donor with classical Hodgkin lymphoma. CDR3s include the opening cysteine and the closing phenylalanine or tryptophan. D genes are given only for firm matches. Clone size is not always given. Where it is, it says once, few, many or a class for expanded clones.

abundance,len,v_gene,d_gene,j_gene,CDR3nt,CDR3aa
NA,15,TRBV7-9,NA,TRBJ1-5,TGTGCCAGCAGCTACAGTCACTCCAAAGATCAGCCCCAGCATTTT,CASSYSHSKDQPQHF
once,16,TRBV9,NA,TRBJ1-3,TGTGCCAGCAGCGTAGGAGCTGCGGGCTCTGGAAACACCATATATTTT,CASSVGAAGSGNTIYF
NA,20,TRBV5-4,TRBD2,TRBJ2-5,TGTGCCAGCAGCTTGGCCCCCGGGACTAGCGGGAGAAACCGTGTAGAGACCCAGTACTTC,CASSLAPGTSGRNRVETQYF
NA,13,TRBV15,NA,TRBJ2-5,TGTGCCACCAGCAGGTGGGGTCCTGAGACCCAGTACTTC,CATSRWGPETQYF
NA,16,TRBV6-5,NA,TRBJ2-6,TGTGCCAGCAGTTACTTGATGGGACTTGGGGCCAACGTCCTGACTTTC,CASSYLMGLGANVLTF
NA,15,TRBV7-6,TRBD1,TRBJ2-2,TGTGCCACTAAACCGGGACAGGGATACACCGGGGAGCTGTTTTTT,CATKPGQGYTGELFF
few,17,TRBV7-9,TRBD1,TRBJ1-6,TGTGCCAGCAGCCTGGGACAGGGCGGCTCCTATAATTCACCCCTCCACTTT,CASSLGQGGSYNSPLHF
once,12,TRBV28,NA,TRBJ2-5,TGTGCCAGCAGTTTACAGGGGAGGACCCAGTACTTC,CASSLQGRTQYF
NA,17,TRBV14,NA,TRBJ1-4,TGTGCCAGCAGCCCCCGCCGAGGGGCAGGGCTGGCTGAAAAACTGTTTTTT,CASSPRRGAGLAEKLFF
once,12,TRBV7-9,TRBD2,TRBJ2-6,TGTGCCAGCAGCTTATCCGGGGGGGCTTTGACTTTC,CASSLSGGALTF
NA,16,TRBV6-6,TRBD2,TRBJ2-1,TGTGCCAGCAGTTACGGGACTAGCGGGAGAATCAGTGAGCAGTTCTTC,CASSYGTSGRISEQFF
NA,13,TRBV29-1,NA,TRBJ1-5,TGCAGCGTATTGACAGGACTCAATCAGCCCCAGCATTTT,CSVLTGLNQPQHF
NA,13,TRBV2,NA,TRBJ1-5,TGTGCCAGCCACAGGGAGAGTGGTCAGCCCCAGCATTTT,CASHRESGQPQHF
NA,16,TRBV18,NA,TRBJ1-6,TGTGCCAGCTCACCACCTCTACAGGGTATCAATTCACCCCTCCACTTT,CASSPPLQGINSPLHF
NA,17,TRBV5-1,NA,TRBJ2-3,TGCGCCAGCAGCTTGGGAGCGATCTGGGGGTTCACAGATACGCAGTATTTT,CASSLGAIWGFTDTQYF
NA,16,TRBV27,TRBD1,TRBJ1-6,TGTGCCAGCAGTGTCAACCGGGACAGGAAAAATTCACCCCTCCACTTT,CASSVNRDRKNSPLHF
NA,15,TRBV27,NA,TRBJ1-4,TGTGCCAGCAGTTTTCGGTGGAGCCCCAATGAAAAACTGTTTTTT,CASSFRWSPNEKLFF
NA,14,TRBV19,TRBD1,TRBJ2-2,TGTGCCAGTAGGGGACAGCTGAACACCGGGGAGCTGTTTTTT,CASRGQLNTGELFF
NA,15,TRBV19,TRBD2,TRBJ2-2,TGTGCCAGTAGCAATAGCGGGAATGGGATCGGGGAGCTGTTTTTT,CASSNSGNGIGELFF
NA,16,TRBV28,TRBD2,TRBJ2-3,TGTGCCAGCACCGATCAGAGAGCGGGAGGGCCTGATACGCAGTATTTT,CASTDQRAGGPDTQYF
NA,14,TRBV6-4,NA,TRBJ2-3,TGTGCCAGCGCAGCCTCAACGAGCACAGATACGCAGTATTTT,CASAASTSTDTQYF
NA,14,TRBV19,TRBD1,TRBJ2-2,TGTGCCAGTAGTAGGGACAGGGCGACCGGGGAGCTGTTTTTT,CASSRDRATGELFF
once,12,TRBV4-2,NA,TRBJ1-4,TGTGCCAGCAGCCAAGATCCTGAAAAACTGTTTTTT,CASSQDPEKLFF
NA,15,TRBV6-6,TRBD1,TRBJ2-7,TGTGCCAGCAGCTCTAGACAGGGGGGGGCCTACGAGCAGTACTTC,CASSSRQGGAYEQYF
NA,15,TRBV6-5,TRBD1,TRBJ2-7,TGTGCCAGCAGTTACTCGATGGGACAGGGCTACGAGCAGTACTTC,CASSYSMGQGYEQYF
NA,14,TRBV6-1,TRBD2,TRBJ2-1,TGTGCCAGCGGAGGACTAGCGGGGTACAATGAGCAGTTCTTC,CASGGLAGYNEQFF
NA,15,TRBV28,TRBD1,TRBJ2-7,TGTGCCAGCAGTTTCGGGACAGGGGGTAGTTACGAGCAGTACTTC,CASSFGTGGSYEQYF
NA,17,TRBV18,TRBD1,TRBJ1-4,TGTGCCAGCTCACCGGTCGACAGGGGGCGTTTAAATGAAAAACTGTTTTTT,CASSPVDRGRLNEKLFF
NA,14,TRBV7-8,NA,TRBJ2-7,TGTGCCAGCAGCCTCACCGGGATACATGGCGAGCAGTACTTC,CASSLTGIHGEQYF
NA,16,TRBV7-6,NA,TRBJ2-3,TGTGCCAGCAGCCTAGGCCAAATGCGGGGCACAGATACGCAGTATTTT,CASSLGQMRGTDTQYF
NA,14,TRBV7-9,TRBD2,TRBJ2-7,TGTGCCAGCAGCTTACGGACTAGCGGTTACGAGCAGTACTTC,CASSLRTSGYEQYF
once,16,TRBV18,NA,TRBJ2-2,TGTGCCAGCTCACTACAGGGTGCCGGGAACACCGGGGAGCTGTTTTTT,CASSLQGAGNTGELFF
NA,14,TRBV11-2,TRBD2,TRBJ2-7,TGTGCCAGCAGCCCCGGACTAGCGGGGTCCGAGCAGTACTTC,CASSPGLAGSEQYF
NA,19,TRBV19,NA,TRBJ2-6,TGTGCCAGTAGCTCAAATTGGAGACAGGGAGGCTCTGGGGCCAACGTCCTGACTTTC,CASSSNWRQGGSGANVLTF
NA,19,TRBV4-1,TRBD2,TRBJ2-7,TGCGCCAGCAGCCAAGATCAGGGCGGGAGGACTATCTCAATCTACGAGCAGTACTTC,CASSQDQGGRTISIYEQYF
NA,16,TRBV6-5,TRBD2,TRBJ2-5,TGTGCCAGCAGTTTGACTAGCGGGACGACCCAAGAGACCCAGTACTTC,CASSLTSGTTQETQYF
NA,12,TRBV2,NA,TRBJ1-1,TGTGCCAGCAGTTACGCCGTGGCTGAAGCTTTCTTT,CASSYAVAEAFF
NA,13,TRBV6-1,NA,TRBJ1-5,TGTGCCAGCAGCATCGGGGCATTACAGCCCCAGCATTTT,CASSIGALQPQHF
NA,12,TRBV5-1,TRBD1,TRBJ2-5,TGCGCCAGCGGGACAGAGGAAGAGACCCAGTACTTC,CASGTEEETQYF
NA,13,TRBV10-1,NA,TRBJ1-1,TGCGCCAGCAGGAACCAACAGGGCTCTGAAGCTTTCTTT,CASRNQQGSEAFF
NA,15,TRBV28,NA,TRBJ2-3,TGTGCCAGCAGTTTGGCTGACAGGTACACAGATACGCAGTATTTT,CASSLADRYTDTQYF
NA,14,TRBV25-1,TRBD1,TRBJ1-2,TGTGCCAGCAGGAGACAGGGGGATGGCTATGGCTACACCTTC,CASRRQGDGYGYTF
NA,13,TRBV7-8,NA,TRBJ2-7,TGTGCCAGCAGCTTGACCCGGGAAAGCGCGCAGTACTTC,CASSLTRESAQYF
NA,14,TRBV10-2,NA,TRBJ2-2,TGCGCCAGCCTCCTTACAGGGCTTACCGGGGAGCTGTTTTTT,CASLLTGLTGELFF
NA,13,TRBV28,NA,TRBJ2-4,TGTGCCAGCAGTTTAACCCAAAAAAACATTCAGTACTTC,CASSLTQKNIQYF
once,14,TRBV5-1,TRBD2,TRBJ2-2,TGCGCCAGCCGGACTAGGGGAGGCACCGGGGAGCTGTTTTTT,CASRTRGGTGELFF
NA,16,TRBV4-1,TRBD2,TRBJ2-3,TGCGCCAGCAGCCAAGTAAGCGGGGGGGCTTTAAATACGCAGTATTTT,CASSQVSGGALNTQYF
NA,14,TRBV28,NA,TRBJ1-6,TGTGCCAGCAGTACGGGCGGCCATAATTCACCCCTCCACTTT,CASSTGGHNSPLHF
NA,15,TRBV7-7,TRBD2,TRBJ2-1,TGTGCCAGCAGCCTCGGACTAGCGGGAGTTGCTGAGCAGTTCTTC,CASSLGLAGVAEQFF
NA,15,TRBV6-1,NA,TRBJ2-7,TGTGCCAGCAGAACGGGTGTCCGTAGCTCCTACGAGCAGTACTTC,CASRTGVRSSYEQYF
NA,15,TRBV27,NA,TRBJ2-3,TGTGCCAGCAGTTCAGTCGGGCCGAATACAGATACGCAGTATTTT,CASSSVGPNTDTQYF
NA,13,TRBV27,TRBD1,TRBJ2-7,TGTGCCAGCAGTCCCAGGGGGCGATACGAGCAGTACTTC,CASSPRGRYEQYF
NA,14,TRBV28,NA,TRBJ2-1,TGTGCCAGCAGTCTAGGGGGGGGGCCGAATGAGCAGTTCTTC,CASSLGGGPNEQFF
NA,16,TRBV28,NA,TRBJ2-6,TGTGCCAGCAGTTTAGGGGGGAACTCTGGGGCCAACGTCCTGACTTTC,CASSLGGNSGANVLTF
NA,14,TRBV10-3,NA,TRBJ2-7,TGTGCCACTACCCAGTCGGCGGGGTACTACGAGCAGTACTTC,CATTQSAGYYEQYF
NA,14,TRBV7-3,NA,TRBJ2-3,TGTGCCAGCAGCTTAAATCTCCAGACAGATACGCAGTATTTT,CASSLNLQTDTQYF
NA,13,TRBV10-3,NA,TRBJ2-1,TGTGCCATCAAGGGGGGAGCCTACAATGAGCAGTTCTTC,CAIKGGAYNEQFF
once,14,TRBV11-2,NA,TRBJ2-3,TGTGCCAGCAGCTTAGATAGGGGGACAGATACGCAGTATTTT,CASSLDRGTDTQYF